The clone carrying this T cell receptor (beta chain) was counted at least ten times. Its cognate antigen is unknown. The sample comes from a study of tumor and adjacent non-tumor tissue in lung cancer. Study observations and caveats: Patients with more diverse tumor TCRs had worse survival.

This sample's RNA came from whole unsorted tissue. The library came from three nested PCR rounds adapted from ARM-PCR protocols. TCRdb reprocessed the multiplex PCR reads via MiXCR and lists one record per CDR3 protein. The sample lists 120,000 or so distinct CDR3 sequences; 66% were seen once. The CDR3 is 15 amino acids. V gave up 3 bases and J gave up 5 bases; unmatched junction bases: 7. The germline V gene encodes CDR1 DFQATT and CDR2 SNEGSKA (reference sequence). Sequenced sample: lung tumor tissue. The chain links TRBV20-1 to TRBJ2-1; 10 nucleotides match TRBD2. The sequence was obtained from a man in his thirties or forties with non-small cell lung cancer. CDR3 amino acids: CSASRASGRNNEQFF. DNA for the CDR3: TGCAGTGCTAGTAGGGCTAGCGGGAGAAACAATGAGCAGTTCTTC.